The 17 T cell receptor beta chains below were found in one sample sequenced in a study of post-analysis software for immune sequencing data. Libraries were made from TCR beta cDNA, and they carried unique molecular identifiers. TCRdb re-called the PCR reads through MiXCR, storing one row per CDR3 protein. Among 150,000 or so distinct CDR3 sequences listed, 35% to 40% were seen once. The sequenced sample was blood, obtained after autologous hematopoietic stem cell transplantation. The receptors derive from a girl under 18 with multiple sclerosis.

The chain combines TRBV12-3 or TRBV12-4 with TRBJ2-1; D uncertain. V was clipped by 3 bases and J by 6 bases, with 15 bases between them. CDR3 length equals 15 residues. The CDR3 loop is CASSFRKGSGNEQFF. As DNA, the CDR3 is TGTGCCAGCAGTTTTCGGAAGGGTTCCGGCAATGAGCAGTTCTTC.

This sequence joins TRBV3-1 and TRBJ2-7; 9 bases agree with TRBD1. The junction had 8 bases not matched to a gene; V was cut back by 5 bases and J by 0 bases. The CDR3 length is 16 residues. CDR1 and CDR2 from the germline V gene are LGHDT and YNNKEL (reference sequence). CDR3 sequence reads: CASSEPGQGLSYEQYF. CDR3 coding DNA: TGTGCCAGCAGCGAACCGGGACAGGGACTCTCCTACGAGCAGTACTTC.

The J gene is TRBJ2-7, the V gene TRBV28; the D is unclear. From germline, CDR1 is MDHEN and CDR2 SYDVKM. The CDR3 is 14 residues long. With 8 bases removed from V and 3 bases from J, the gap between germline ends came to 17 bases. CDR3 protein: CASANPPSVYEQYF. CDR3 DNA: TGTGCCAGCGCGAATCCCCCCTCGGTCTACGAGCAGTACTTC.

Comment on this clonotype: At one end, the junction sequence differs from germline, possibly due to a read error. This chain connects TRBV5-5 to TRBJ1-1; D is undetermined. The CDR3 loop spans 14 amino acids. Germline CDR1 SGHKS, CDR2 YYEKEE (reference sequence). CDR3 nucleotides: TGTGCCGGCAGCTTCACTGCGGTGAACACTGAAGCTTTCTTT. It translates to CAGSFTAVNTEAFF.

The V call is TRBV12-3 or TRBV12-4, the J call TRBJ2-3, with 8 bases that match TRBD2. Trimming cost V 5 bases and J 12 bases; bases outside gene matches: 7. This CDR3 contains 12 residues. The CDR3 is CASSQGLGTQYF. CDR3 in DNA: TGTGCCAGCAGTCAGGGACTAGGGACTCAGTATTTT.

This clonotype was observed a few times. J is TRBJ2-5 and V is TRBV7-2; D uncertain. V was shortened by 5 bases and J by 5 bases, with 15 bases between the two germline ends. The germline CDR1 and CDR2 sequences are SGHTA and FQGNSA. This CDR3 comprises 14 residues. The CDR3 here is CASSPEGIRETQYF. The CDR3 DNA follows: TGTGCCAGCAGCCCCGAAGGAATTCGGGAGACCCAGTACTTC.

This clonotype was seen only a few times. This rearrangement joins TRBV20-1 to TRBJ2-4; D is uncertain. Germline assignment: CDR1 DFQATT and CDR2 SNEGSKA (reference sequence). V was shortened by 0 bases and J by 0 bases, with 18 bases between the two germline ends. This CDR3 comprises 18 residues. The DNA for the CDR3 is TGCAGTGCTAGAGATGGGCAGTATCCGACCTCAGCCAAAAACATTCAGTACTTC. Encoded protein: CSARDGQYPTSAKNIQYF.

The table lists this clonotype with a few counts. The chain carries TRBV20-1 and TRBJ2-1; unclear D gene. Germline CDR1 and CDR2: DFQATT and SNEGSKA (reference sequence). V lost 0 bases to trimming and J lost 5 bases, with 17 bases between them. The CDR3 contains 16 residues. The DNA of the CDR3 is TGCAGTGCTAGAGATATGAGGACCTCATTCAACAATGAGCAGTTCTTC. It specifies CSARDMRTSFNNEQFF.

This clonotype was seen many times. The chain uses TRBV10-3 and TRBJ2-7, with D perhaps matching TRBD1 or TRBD2 (5 bases each). Trimming took 5 bases from V and 5 from J, leaving 16 bases between them. CDR1 ENHRY and CDR2 SYGVKD come from the germline V gene. This CDR3 is built from 14 residues. CDR3 region: CAISSGTFPHEQYF. The CDR3 region has the DNA TGTGCCATCAGTTCCGGGACCTTCCCCCACGAGCAGTACTTC.

The chain recombines TRBV25-1 with TRBJ2-3; either TRBD1 or TRBD2 may supply D (5 bases each). The CDR3 covers 14 residues. V was trimmed by 2 bases and J by 4 bases, leaving 10 bases between them. Germline loops: CDR1 MGHDK, CDR2 SYGVNS. CDR3 nucleotides: TGTGCCAGCAGTGAAGGGGGACCCTCAGATACGCAGTATTTT. Encoded protein: CASSEGGPSDTQYF.

To note about this clonotype: Germline and junction disagree at one end, which may indicate a read error. The rearrangement joins TRBV3-1 to TRBJ2-5; 10 bases align to TRBD2. The CDR3 sequence is 13 residues long. Germline CDR1 and CDR2: LGHDT and YNNKEL (reference sequence). CDR3 sequence: CASSRLAGETRYF. In DNA, the CDR3 is TGTGCCAGCAGCCGGCTAGCGGGAGAGACCCGGTACTTC.

This clonotype has more than one count but fewer than ten. The chain employs TRBV24-1 and TRBJ2-1; 10 bases match TRBD2. Germline trimming cut 0 bases from V and 8 bases from J; bases unmatched to any gene: 6. The CDR3 has 16 residues. The germline V gene has CDR1 KGHDR and CDR2 SFDVKD. The CDR3 coding sequence is TGTGCCACCAGTGATTTGTCTAGCGGGAGACCGGATGAGCAGTTCTTC. Its translation is CATSDLSSGRPDEQFF.

This clonotype was seen a handful of times. The rearrangement links TRBV5-8 to TRBJ1-5; no clear D. Germline V lookup: CDR1 SGHTS, CDR2 YDEGEE. The CDR3 is made up of 15 amino acids. V dropped 0 bases and J dropped 3 bases, with 10 bases sitting between them. The CDR3 DNA reads as TGTGCCAGCAGCTTGGTACGGATTTACAATCAGCCCCAGCATTTT. It yields the protein CASSLVRIYNQPQHF.

The chain employs TRBV6-1 and TRBJ2-5; 8 nucleotides match TRBD2. With 2 bases clipped from V and 11 bases from J, the junction kept 13 bases outside the gene matches. The CDR3 has 15 residues. Per the germline V gene, CDR1 is MNHNS and CDR2 is SASEGT. The CDR3 DNA is TGTGCCAGCAGTGAACAGGTAGCGGGACGTGGTGAGCAGTACTTC. Its translation is CASSEQVAGRGEQYF.

The chain links TRBV5-1 to TRBJ1-6; TRBD1 matches 7 bases. CDR3 length equals 14 residues. The V gene's germline CDR1 is SGHRS and CDR2 YFSETQ. Trimming cost V 4 bases and J 6 bases; bases outside gene matches: 4. The CDR3 region is CASSQTGPNSPLHF. In DNA, the CDR3 is TGCGCCAGCAGCCAGACAGGGCCTAATTCACCCCTCCACTTT.

This clonotype was seen only a few times. The chain employs TRBV7-9 and TRBJ2-1; D uncertain. The germline V and J ends were trimmed by 1 base and 0 bases, with 10 bases remaining between them. The length of the CDR3 is 16 residues. Germline loops: CDR1 SEHNR, CDR2 FQNEAQ (reference sequence). The CDR3 DNA sequence: TGTGCCAGCAGCTTAGTTGGCGGCAGCTCCTACAATGAGCAGTTCTTC. The encoded protein is CASSLVGGSSYNEQFF.

The V call is TRBV20-1, the J call TRBJ2-2; D is perhaps TRBD1 (6 bases). The V and J ends lost 2 bases and 4 bases respectively, with 11 bases between them. In germline, CDR1 is DFQATT, CDR2 SNEGSKA (reference sequence). This CDR3 has 14 amino acids. CDR3 in amino acids: CSARRQGSTGELFF. In nucleotides, the CDR3 is TGCAGTGCTAGAAGGCAGGGGAGCACCGGGGAGCTGTTTTTT.